This T cell receptor beta chain was sequenced during a study of cytomegalovirus exposure and HLA in healthy donors (dated by TCRdb to between 2016 and 2019). As for the study more broadly: In an earlier analysis of 587 of the donors, under 300 Gb of sequence data and 90 million to 120 million unique TCR beta sequences from roughly 180 million T cells were reported. Rather than using new phenotypic data, the later analysis identified candidate immune exposures from TCR beta sequences and from how often those sequences occurred across donors. About five DR-DQ haplotypes were treated as single units for association and clustering because of strong linkage in the cohort. A later analysis re-analyzed previously published TCR beta repertoires from 666 donors and added high-resolution HLA genotyping to study TCR occurrence patterns. HLA typing included class I and class II loci at four-digit resolution. Across 398 genotyped donors of the cohort, an average of about 220,000 unique TCR beta nucleotide sequences per donor were sequenced, and roughly a sixth of those sequences were non-productive. Of the roughly 400 genotyped donors, approximately 81% were placed in the genetic ancestry cluster associated with self-reported Caucasian donors. The study used immunosequencing to profile the T cell repertoires of more than 650 subjects and linked those repertoires to cytomegalovirus serostatus. A later genetic analysis used genome-wide SNP genotypes for about 55% of the 666 donors, treating that subset as a discovery cohort. A separate validation cohort of more than 100 different subjects was used in addition to the approximately 610-subject first cohort. To predict cytomegalovirus infection status, the study combined high-throughput TCR immunosequencing, statistical association of individual TCRs with disease status, and machine learning. Around 320 gigabases of sequencing data and some 85 million unique TCR sequences were included in an early release covering 500 to 750 HLA-typed donors. Typing coverage differed by locus: A, B, C, DRB1 and DQB1 were typed in roughly 620-630 donors, DQA1 in approximately 520, DPA1 in roughly 590, and DPB1 in 400 to 490. The aim of the study was to test whether cataloging public T cell receptors could identify signatures of past pathogen exposure. An earlier analysis of around 580 of the donors used high-throughput TCR beta sequencing to judge whether each TCR beta V gene segment behaved as functional or pseudogenic. All discovery cohort repertoires had been generated on a single sequencing platform. Donor age, sex, ethnicity and CMV serostatus were collected together with the repertoire data.

The cohort was made up of 666 healthy bone marrow donors. At the time of sampling, all cohort members were nominally healthy, though unrecorded immune exposures were likely present. The donor tested CMV seropositive and was one of the 289 seropositive cohort members. A peripheral blood sample was collected from each donor, and TCR beta sequencing was performed on peripheral blood mononuclear cells. Genomic DNA extraction from the blood cell samples was performed with the Qiagen DNeasy Blood Extraction Kit. Here is what the overall study found, with its caveats: HLA typing was unavailable for some donors at each locus, so association tests used only the typed subset. The study gave a list of around 170 TCR beta chains associated with cytomegalovirus. According to a later analysis, TCR association rates differed among HLA loci, with DRB1 alleles showing the most associated TCRs and HLA-C alleles showing the fewest. While some public TCRs were present in many individuals, most TCR sequences turned up only very rarely across donors. A further reported finding was that TCR beta sequences accurately predicted the HLA-A and HLA-B alleles for most subjects in the first cohort. Only TCR beta chains were sequenced in this cohort, and the absence of alpha or paired-chain data limited detectable features. CMV serostatus was the only immune exposure information available for the cohort. Approximately 18 rarely observed V segments, including chromosome 9 orphons, were excluded from the earlier analysis of several hundred of the donors because counts were too low. It was suggested by the authors that the approach could potentially be generalized to other disease states and immunological phenotypes. In both the original and validation cohorts, the classifier was reported to diagnose cytomegalovirus status with high specificity and sensitivity. A few of the identified cytomegalovirus-associated TCR beta chains were confirmed in vitro to be specific for cytomegalovirus antigens. In a later analysis, several top co-occurrence clusters were reported to appear linked to parvovirus B19, influenza, CMV and Epstein-Barr virus. A later analysis associated roughly 17,000 TCR beta sequences with specific HLA alleles at a false discovery rate of 0.05. In an earlier analysis of about 600 of the donors, most TCR beta V segments appeared in productive rearrangements about 87% or about 30% of the time, broadly matching IMGT annotations. A cluster of highly shared sequence variants was judged likely to be a technical artifact of the sequencing pipeline. Correlated functional status among segregating V segments might be attributable to linkage disequilibrium, but an unknown experimental factor could not be ruled out. In a later analysis, most CMV-associated TCR beta chains were found to appear HLA-restricted, with HLA associations seemingly driven largely by CMV exposure. The 87-base-pair reads could not distinguish some IMGT-functional V segments, including TRBV6-2 and TRBV6-3, so those segments were excluded. V-gene and J-gene trimming of TCR beta chains was associated with a missense DCLRE1C variant in a later genetic analysis, and the association was replicated in an independent cohort. In a later genetic analysis, fewer N-insertions in productive TCRs were reported among donors in an Asian-associated ancestry cluster than the roughly 710-donor mean. Presence/absence analyses assumed roughly uniform sequencing depth across donors, an assumption that may not hold. When HLA alleles, especially DR and DQ, strongly co-occurred, attributing TCR associations to individual alleles was difficult. In a later analysis, HLA-associated TCR beta chains showed more clonal expansion and lower generation probabilities than non-associated chains that were equally common.

CDR1 is given as SGDLS and CDR2 as YYNGEE, both from the germline V gene. Spanning cysteine to phenylalanine, the CDR3 consists of 14 amino acids. Kept here is only the CDR3 DNA, which spans 42 bases and is read in frame from base 1. Relative to germline, V is 3 bases shorter and J is 10 bases shorter, with 16 bases between their ends. The library was prepared using the immunoSEQ multiplex PCR assay. For the multiplex PCR, a mixture combining 60 forward primers for TCR Vbeta segments and 13 reverse primers for TCR Jbeta segments was used. A multiplex PCR assay on genomic DNA amplified the CDR3 region of rearranged TCR beta genes. On the Illumina HiSeq System, the amplified TCR beta libraries were sequenced as 87-base-pair reads. Per the source publication's procedure: A later analysis counted 75 million to 100 million unique TCR beta chains across the 670 or so repertoires, and some 11 million of these chains were shared by at least two donors. Raw reads were error-corrected and collapsed into unique sequences with a nearest-neighbor algorithm that merged closely related sequences to remove PCR and sequencing errors. CDR3 sequences were aligned to IMGT reference sequences to assign V, D and J gene segments. For a sequence to be retained, at least a six-nucleotide match to both a V gene segment and a J gene segment was required. Rearrangements were called productive when the CDR3 lacked stop codons and stayed in frame with V and J; all others were non-productive. Following IMGT convention, CDR3 was defined as the stretch from the second conserved V-encoded cysteine to the conserved J-encoded phenylalanine. The earlier analysis of approximately 590 of the donors excluded any sequence lacking an unambiguous match to a single V gene segment. An earlier analysis of under 750 of the donors called V segments functional above 56.7% productive rearrangements and segregating when the between-donor standard deviation exceeded 5%. A statistical classification framework was built to diagnose cytomegalovirus status from the catalog of TCR beta chain sequences. In a later analysis, V and J genes were assigned by comparing TCR nucleotide sequences against IMGT/GENE-DB human TR gene sequences. In a later analysis, CDR3 sequences and most-parsimonious VDJ recombination scenarios were assigned using the TCRdist pipeline. In a later analysis, each TCR beta chain was defined by its CDR3 amino acid sequence together with its V-gene family, and reads without a unique V-gene family were excluded. As a way to deal with suspected cross-contamination and a sequencing artifact, a later analysis dropped roughly 620 nucleotide sequences that were highly shared and had low generation probability. In a later analysis, a clonal expansion index was calculated for each public chain from normalized within-repertoire ranks of inferred template counts. Generation probabilities in a later analysis came from a VDJ recombination model fitted to out-of-frame rearrangements, and those results were checked against IGoR. Hypergeometric tests were used in a later analysis to score TCR-TCR, TCR-HLA and TCR-CMV co-occurrence, with a repertoire-size bias correction applied to the TCR pairs. A later analysis estimated false discovery rates by permuting HLA or CMV assignments 20 times. A later analysis grouped co-occurring TCRs with DBSCAN, adding TCRdist sequence similarity when clustering within HLA-allele-positive subsets. For co-occurrence clustering, repertoires with fewer than 30,000 or more than 120,000 public chains were excluded, along with 4 to 6 repertoires with anomalous nucleotide sharing. Held by TCRdb, this immuneACCESS table contains in-frame sequences only and omits some clones. Under half of the omission traces to an unresolved V gene where checked; the cause of the rest is unknown. V, J and clone size derive from that table, while D and trimming were established from the DNA sequence. Counted in this sample were 150,000 to 200,000 clones; approximately 83% of them appeared once. The top ten hold about 9.3% of the sample.

Of note for this clone: Its specific antigen is unknown. No much larger clone exists at a distance of one base, and base qualities are not known.

The chain links TRBV9 with TRBJ1-4; the D gene is not confidently resolved. This TCR derives from a man between 18 and 29 years old in good health and CMV-seropositive. Input material: PBMCs. The CDR3: CASSADAGSGKLFF. The DNA sequence follows: TGTGCCAGCAGCGCGGACGCGGGGTCCGGAAAACTGTTTTTT.